This record covers a single TCR beta chain. No antigen is known for it. Donors had no recently reported acute infections or vaccinations and were HIV-negative. The germline V gene encodes CDR1 SQVTM and CDR2 ANQGSEA. The CDR3 is 13 amino acids. V lost 1 base to trimming and J lost 4 bases, with 10 bases between them. Splitting of each subset's genomic DNA was done evenly across several immunoSEQ plates. Data came from immunoSEQ multiplex PCR; TCRdb stores just in-frame clones and leaves some out. The table records about 470,000 clones, about 76% of them present only once. These data belong to a study of shared clonotypes between healthy human individuals. Study-wide results and limits: How much donors shared clonotypes was expected to be affected by sequencing depth. Blood alone was sampled, and tissue repertoires likely differ.

This TCR was sampled from a woman between 40 and 50 years old in good health. Some clones in this sample may be carry-over from other donors' samples. Sequenced material: PBMCs. V gene TRBV29-1 combines with J gene TRBJ1-1; D not resolved. CDR3 amino acids: CSVEGDGGTEAFF. The CDR3 DNA is TGCAGCGTTGAAGGAGATGGTGGCACTGAAGCTTTCTTT.